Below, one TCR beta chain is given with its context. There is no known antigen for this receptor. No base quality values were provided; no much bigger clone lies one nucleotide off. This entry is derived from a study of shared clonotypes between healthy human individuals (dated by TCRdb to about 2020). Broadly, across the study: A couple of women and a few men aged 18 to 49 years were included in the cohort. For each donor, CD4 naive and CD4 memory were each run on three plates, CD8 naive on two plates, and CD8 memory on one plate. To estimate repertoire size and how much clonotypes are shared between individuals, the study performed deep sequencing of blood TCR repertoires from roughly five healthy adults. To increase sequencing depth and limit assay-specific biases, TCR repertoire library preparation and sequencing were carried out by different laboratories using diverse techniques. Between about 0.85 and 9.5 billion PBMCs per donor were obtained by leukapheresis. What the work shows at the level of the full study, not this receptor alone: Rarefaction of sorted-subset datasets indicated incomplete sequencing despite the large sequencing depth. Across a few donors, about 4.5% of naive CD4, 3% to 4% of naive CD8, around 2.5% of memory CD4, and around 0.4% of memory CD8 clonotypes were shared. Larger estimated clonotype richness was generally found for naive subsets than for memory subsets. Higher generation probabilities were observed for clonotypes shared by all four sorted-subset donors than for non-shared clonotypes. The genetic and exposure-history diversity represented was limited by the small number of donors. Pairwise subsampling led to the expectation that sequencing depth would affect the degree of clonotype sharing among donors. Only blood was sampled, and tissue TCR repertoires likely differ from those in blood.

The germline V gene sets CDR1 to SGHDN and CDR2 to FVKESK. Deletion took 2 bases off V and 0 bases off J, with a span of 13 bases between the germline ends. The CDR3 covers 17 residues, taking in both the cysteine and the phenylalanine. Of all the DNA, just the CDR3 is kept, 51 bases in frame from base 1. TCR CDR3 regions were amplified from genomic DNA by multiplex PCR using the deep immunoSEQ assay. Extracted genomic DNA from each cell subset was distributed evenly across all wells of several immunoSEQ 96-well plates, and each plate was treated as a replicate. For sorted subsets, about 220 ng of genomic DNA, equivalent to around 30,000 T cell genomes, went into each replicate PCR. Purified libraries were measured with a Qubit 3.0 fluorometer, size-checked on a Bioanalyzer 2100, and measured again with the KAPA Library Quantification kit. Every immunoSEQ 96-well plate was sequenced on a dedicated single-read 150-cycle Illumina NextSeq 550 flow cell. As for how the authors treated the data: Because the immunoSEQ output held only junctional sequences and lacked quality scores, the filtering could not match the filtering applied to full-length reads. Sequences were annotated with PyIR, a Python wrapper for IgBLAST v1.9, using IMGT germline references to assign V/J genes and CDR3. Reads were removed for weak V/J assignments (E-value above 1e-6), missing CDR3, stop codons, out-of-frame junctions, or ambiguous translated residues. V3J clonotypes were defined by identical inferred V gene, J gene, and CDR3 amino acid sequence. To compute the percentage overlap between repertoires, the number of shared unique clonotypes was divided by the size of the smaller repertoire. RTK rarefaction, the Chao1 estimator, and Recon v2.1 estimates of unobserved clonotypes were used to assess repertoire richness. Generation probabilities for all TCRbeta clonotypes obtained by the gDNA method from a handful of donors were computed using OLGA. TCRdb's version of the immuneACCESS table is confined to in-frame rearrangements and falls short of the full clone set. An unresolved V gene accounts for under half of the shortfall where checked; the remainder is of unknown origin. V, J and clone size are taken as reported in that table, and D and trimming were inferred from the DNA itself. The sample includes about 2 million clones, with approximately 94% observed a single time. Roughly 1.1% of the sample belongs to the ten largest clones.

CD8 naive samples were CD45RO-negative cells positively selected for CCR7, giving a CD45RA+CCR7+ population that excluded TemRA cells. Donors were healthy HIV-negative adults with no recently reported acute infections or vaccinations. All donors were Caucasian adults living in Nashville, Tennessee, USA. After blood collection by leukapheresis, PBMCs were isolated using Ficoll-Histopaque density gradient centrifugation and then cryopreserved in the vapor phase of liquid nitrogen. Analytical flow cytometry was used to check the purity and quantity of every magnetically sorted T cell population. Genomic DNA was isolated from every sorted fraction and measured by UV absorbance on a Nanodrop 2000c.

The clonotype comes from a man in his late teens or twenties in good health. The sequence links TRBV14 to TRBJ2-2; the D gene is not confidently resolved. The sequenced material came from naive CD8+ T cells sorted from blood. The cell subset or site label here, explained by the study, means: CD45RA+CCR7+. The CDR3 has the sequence CASSQLPPTANTGELFF. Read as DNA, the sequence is TGTGCCAGCAGCCAACTCCCCCCGACCGCGAACACCGGGGAGCTGTTTTTT. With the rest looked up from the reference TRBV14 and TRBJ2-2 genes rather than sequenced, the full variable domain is EAGVTQFPSHSVIEKGQTVTLRCDPISGHDNLYWYRRVMGKEIKFLLHFVKESKQDESGMPNNRFLAERTGGTYSTLKVQPAELEDSGVYFCASSQLPPTANTGELFFGEGSRLTVL.